The TCR beta chain under discussion was sequenced for a study of cytomegalovirus exposure and HLA in healthy donors. At the level of the study: In an earlier analysis, approximately 120 million unique TCR beta sequences were found from 150 million to 200 million T cells.

Overall study findings and caveats: Cytomegalovirus status was reportedly diagnosed by the classifier with high specificity and sensitivity. Presence/absence results assume similar sequencing depth per donor, which may not hold.

Looked up from germline, CDR1 is LNHDA and CDR2 is SQIVND (reference sequence). Between the trimmed V and J ends, which lost 2 bases and 0 bases, there was a span of 5 bases. The length of the CDR3 is 13 residues. As for this clone: Antigen: not known.

Researchers ran the PCR with 60 Vbeta and 13 Jbeta primers. Sequencing was performed with immunoSEQ multiplex PCR; in TCRdb, only in-frame clones are kept and a portion is missing. Among 150,000 to 200,000 clones listed, roughly 81% were seen once. This rearrangement joins TRBV19 to TRBJ2-7, with no clear D. Sequencing was done on a sample of PBMCs. This clonotype was sampled from a man aged 18-30 years in good health and CMV-seropositive. This CDR3 reads CASSIQNSYEQYF. The CDR3 DNA follows: TGTGCCAGTAGTATACAAAACTCCTACGAGCAGTACTTC.